A single sample gave rise to the 12 T cell receptor beta chains below, sequenced in a study of response to subunit inactivated influenza vaccine (dated by TCRdb to 2016 to 2019). The library was produced with RT-PCR. TCRdb lists the instrument as Illumina HiSeq 2500. Starting from the raw public reads, TCRdb applied fastp trimming at Q25, assembled clones with MiXCR and retained in-frame beta chains. Each record represents a unique CDR3 protein, reported with the most common genes and DNA among its rows. Present in this sample are around 790,000 distinct CDR3 sequences, over 20% of which were seen just once. The ten largest clones represent more than 8.5% of the sample. Specimen: PBMCs from blood, collected roughly 5 days after vaccination. These receptors originate from a man in his fifties who received an inactivated influenza vaccine. Donor details come from another sample of the same person, matched by shared clones.

The chain combines TRBV20-1 with TRBJ1-5, with D possibly matching TRBD1 (6 bases). Between the trimmed V and J ends, which lost 6 bases and 1 base, there was a span of 10 bases. There are 13 residues in the CDR3. Looked up from germline, CDR1 is DFQATT and CDR2 is SNEGSKA (reference sequence). The CDR3 DNA follows: TGCAGTGCAACCGGGACAAGCAATCAGCCCCAGCATTTT. It is translated as CSATGTSNQPQHF.

The chain employs TRBV24-1 and TRBJ1-2; TRBD1 might be the D (5 bases). V dropped 9 bases and J dropped 7 bases, with 20 bases sitting between them. This CDR3 contains 14 residues. Germline CDR1 reads KGHDR; CDR2 reads SFDVKD. This CDR3 reads CATGAGGEGSGYTF. The CDR3, as DNA: TGTGCCACCGGCGCGGGGGGGGAAGGATCTGGCTACACCTTC.

This chain links TRBV5-1 with TRBJ2-2, with D perhaps given as TRBD1 or TRBD2 (5 bases each). Germline V gene data show CDR1 as SGHRS and CDR2 as YFSETQ. Trimming removed 2 bases at V and 2 bases at J, with 10 bases between. This CDR3 contains 15 residues. The CDR3 sequence: CASSFGDLNTGELFF. In nucleotides, the CDR3 is TGCGCCAGCAGCTTTGGGGACCTCAACACCGGGGAGCTGTTTTTT.

This clonotype was seen ten or more times. The rearrangement joins TRBV4-2 to TRBJ2-7; D ambiguous. Germline V gene sequence: CDR1 LGHNA, CDR2 YNFKEQ. The CDR3 totals 14 residues. With 1 base removed from V and 2 bases from J, the gap between germline ends came to 9 bases. As DNA, the CDR3 is TGTGCCAGCAGCCAAGTTACCGGTGCCTACGAGCAGTACTTC. Amino acid sequence: CASSQVTGAYEQYF.

This clonotype turned up a few times. The chain is built from TRBV20-1 and TRBJ2-3; 10 nucleotides line up with TRBD2. The CDR3 sequence is 15 residues long. With V trimmed by 7 bases and J by 1 base, 8 bases remained unmatched. Germline loops: CDR1 DFQATT, CDR2 SNEGSKA (reference sequence). CDR3 amino acids: CSVLLAGYGTDTQYF. The CDR3 coding sequence is TGCAGTGTTTTACTAGCGGGGTATGGCACAGATACGCAGTATTTT.

This clonotype showed up just a few times. The chain combines TRBV20-1 with TRBJ1-5; the D is unclear. The germline CDR1 and CDR2 sequences are DFQATT and SNEGSKA (reference sequence). The CDR3 totals 15 residues. Trimming shortened V by 5 bases and J by 2 bases, and 16 bases separated the two germline ends. CDR3 residues: CSALPSTSGNQPQHF. CDR3 nucleotide sequence: TGCAGTGCTTTGCCCTCTACCTCGGGCAATCAGCCCCAGCATTTT.

The rearrangement links TRBV30 to TRBJ1-4; D not resolved. Germline CDR1 is GTSNPN and CDR2 is SVGIG (reference sequence). The CDR3 loop spans 12 amino acids. CDR3: CAARRVEEKLFF. The CDR3, as DNA: TGTGCTGCAAGGAGGGTAGAGGAAAAACTGTTTTTT.

This clonotype was observed a few times. The chain joins TRBV20-1 to TRBJ2-7; 12 bases align to TRBD1. In germline, CDR1 is DFQATT, CDR2 SNEGSKA (reference sequence). Trimming took 3 bases from V and 6 from J; bases not matched to a gene: 6. This CDR3 has 14 amino acids. The CDR3 reads CSARAGTGGSEQYF. The CDR3 DNA sequence: TGCAGTGCTAGGGCAGGGACAGGGGGCAGCGAGCAGTACTTC.

This clonotype was recorded a few times. CDR3 sequence (DNA): TGCAGTGCTCCAGGGATCGGACAGGTCGGCGGCTACACCTTC. Amino acids: CSAPGIGQVGGYTF. V usage is TRBV20-1 and J usage is TRBJ1-2; 7 bases align to TRBD1. This CDR3 contains 14 residues. J was trimmed by 8 bases and V by 5 bases; bases with no gene match: 14. The germline CDR1 and CDR2 sequences are DFQATT and SNEGSKA (reference sequence).

This clonotype was recorded at least ten times. V and J are TRBV7-2 and TRBJ2-7; 13 bases map to TRBD2. V dropped 6 bases and J dropped 1; count of bases not matched to a gene: 9. The V gene's germline CDR1 is SGHTA and CDR2 FQGNSA. This CDR3 contains 17 residues. The CDR3 DNA is TGTGCCAGCAGAACAAAAGGACTAGCGGGGGTTTCCTACGAGCAGTACTTC. It yields the protein CASRTKGLAGVSYEQYF.

This clonotype has just a few counts. The genes are TRBV12-3 or TRBV12-4 and TRBJ2-7; the D call may be TRBD1 or TRBD2 (6 bases each). The CDR3 sequence is 14 residues long. Trimming left V 2 bases short and J 7 bases short, with 15 bases between. CDR3 sequence (DNA): TGTGCCAGCAGTTTACGTCAGGTAGGGGGGGAGCAGTACTTC. This codes for CASSLRQVGGEQYF.

CDR3 loop: CSAFTRQQSFNEQFF. CDR3 coding DNA: TGCAGTGCTTTTACCCGGCAGCAATCTTTCAATGAGCAGTTCTTC. The chain joins TRBV20-1 to TRBJ2-1; D is ambiguous. Deletions cut 5 bases from V and 6 bases from J, with 20 bases between. Germline values: CDR1 DFQATT, CDR2 SNEGSKA (reference sequence). The CDR3 is 15 residues long.